The clone carrying this TCR beta chain was counted a few times. Its matching antigen is unknown. These data are taken from a study of identical twins. Whole-study findings and limits: Researchers caution that invariant MAIT and iNKT cells could partly confound zero-insertion analyses. Alpha sequences that were out-of-frame and twin-shared showed an excess of low generation probability. Cord blood's abundant beta clonotypes had fewer insertions, unlike memory repertoires.

Each CDR3 protein is one row after TCRdb ran MiXCR on the 5' RACE reads. The sample contains 650,000 to 800,000 distinct CDR3 sequences, 8.6% of which appear only once. The same sample was also studied in work on yellow fever vaccine responses in identical twins. This second study says: In identical twins, vaccine T cell responses appeared partly shared and partly individual.

This receptor was obtained from a woman between 18 and 29 years old in good health. Source material: PBMCs.

The chain's CDR3 is CSVELDGLYEQYF. The CDR3, as DNA: TGCAGCGTTGAATTAGACGGCCTCTACGAGCAGTACTTC. The J gene is TRBJ2-7, the V gene TRBV29-1; D unclear. CDR1 SQVTM and CDR2 ANQGSEA come from the germline V gene. V was pared by 2 bases and J by 3 bases, with 11 bases between. The CDR3 extends over 13 amino acids.